The 32 T cell receptor beta chains below were found in one sample sequenced in a study of blood T cell repertoires in COVID-19. The repertoire was sequenced with immunoSEQ multiplex PCR; TCRdb's copy has only in-frame clones and lacks some. Of about 140,000 clones listed, 85% are singletons. The sequencing sample was made of peripheral blood. The receptors were gathered from a man between 45 and 60 years old with acute or convalescent COVID-19.

The J gene is TRBJ2-3, the V gene TRBV9, with TRBD2 matching over 10 bases. The germline CDR1 and CDR2 sequences are SGDLS and YYNGEE. J gave up 0 bases and V 3 bases, and 13 bases lay outside the gene matches. This CDR3 region has 19 residues. The CDR3 nucleotides are TGTGCCAGCAGCGCGACCGCCGGGACTAGCGTGACTAGCACAGATACGCAGTATTTT. Its protein product is CASSATAGTSVTSTDTQYF.

V usage is TRBV19 and J usage is TRBJ1-2, with TRBD1 matching 8 bases. This CDR3 region has 15 residues. Trimming took 9 bases from V and 3 from J; bases not matched to a gene: 12. Germline CDR1 is LNHDA and CDR2 is SQIVND (reference sequence). CDR3 DNA: TGTGCCAGGGCTAGACAGGGGTACGAAGACTATGGCTACACCTTC. Its translation is CARARQGYEDYGYTF.

This chain uses TRBV5-4 with TRBJ1-3; D possibly corresponds to TRBD1 (5 bases). The CDR3 covers 13 residues. The V and J ends lost 3 bases and 3 bases respectively, with 7 bases between them. The germline V gene has CDR1 SGHNT and CDR2 YYREEE (reference sequence). The chain's CDR3 is CASSSDIGNTIYF. The DNA for the CDR3 is TGTGCCAGCAGCTCGGACATTGGAAACACCATATATTTT. The variable domain in full, completed from reference TRBV5-4 and TRBJ1-3, reads ETGVTQSPTHLIKTRGQQVTLRCSSQSGHNTVSWYQQALGQGPQFIFQYYREEENGRGNFPPRFSGLQFPNYSSELNVNALELDDSALYLCASSSDIGNTIYFGEGSWLTVV.

The DNA of the CDR3 is TGTGCCAGCAGTTTAGAGACAGGGTCTACGAAACTGTTTTTT. It codes for CASSLETGSTKLFF. The chain is built from TRBV6-5 and TRBJ1-4, with 7 bases lining up with TRBD1. J was trimmed by 11 bases and V by 4 bases; bases with no gene match: 10. CDR3 size: 14 residues. Germline values: CDR1 MNHEY, CDR2 SVGAGI.

The chain combines TRBV18 with TRBJ2-7, with 7 bases aligning to TRBD1. The CDR3 spans 13 residues. Germline loops: CDR1 KGHSH, CDR2 LQKENI. J gave up 3 bases and V 3 bases, and 2 bases lay outside the gene matches. Here the CDR3 DNA reads TGTGCCAGCTCACCGGACAGGTACTACGAGCAGTACTTC. Residues: CASSPDRYYEQYF.

This clone has just one count. The J gene is TRBJ2-1, the V gene TRBV13; 11 bases line up with TRBD2. Looked up from germline, CDR1 is PRHDT and CDR2 is FYEKMQ (reference sequence). Losses at the gene ends were 0 bases for V and 7 bases for J; bases not matched to a gene: 2. This CDR3 region has 15 residues. The CDR3 region has the DNA TGTGCCAGCAGCTTAGGGGCTAGCGGGGGGAATGAGCAGTTCTTC. The encoded protein is CASSLGASGGNEQFF.

A single count supports this clone. The chain joins TRBV30 to TRBJ1-1; D possibly corresponds to TRBD1 (6 bases). The CDR3 spans 13 residues. Germline CDR1 and CDR2: GTSNPN and SVGIG (reference sequence). V lost 8 bases and J 5 bases, leaving 18 bases between the germline ends. CDR3 loop: CARSLGARTEAFF. The CDR3 DNA reads TGTGCCCGCTCCTTGGGGGCGCGGACTGAAGCTTTCTTT.

The V and J genes are TRBV27 and TRBJ2-7; TRBD1 is a possible D gene (6 bases). The CDR3 runs 13 residues. Germline V lookup: CDR1 MNHEY, CDR2 SMNVEV (reference sequence). V was cut by 6 bases and J by 2 bases, with 11 bases left in between. The CDR3 reads CASRMTGTYEQYF. CDR3 sequence (DNA): TGTGCCAGCAGGATGACAGGAACCTACGAGCAGTACTTC.

This clone came up a few times. This chain links TRBV27 with TRBJ2-7; the match to TRBD1 covers 10 bases. V shed 10 bases, J shed 3 bases, and the junction held 12 bases outside the gene matches. The CDR3 contains 15 residues. Looked up from germline, CDR1 is MNHEY and CDR2 is SMNVEV (reference sequence). This CDR3 is CANRDRGSQIYEQYF. The CDR3 region has the DNA TGTGCCAACCGGGACAGGGGCTCCCAAATCTACGAGCAGTACTTC.

The chain carries TRBV19 and TRBJ1-6; 12 bases match TRBD1. The CDR3 is 18 amino acids. Germline V gene lookup returns CDR1 LNHDA and CDR2 SQIVND (reference sequence). V shed 2 bases, J shed 7 bases, and the junction held 9 bases outside the gene matches. CDR3 in amino acids: CASSITVSGQGANSPLHF. CDR3 DNA sequence: TGTGCCAGTAGTATAACGGTATCGGGACAGGGGGCCAATTCACCCCTCCACTTT.

The chain has TRBV5-1 and TRBJ1-1, with 7 nucleotides matching TRBD1. V lost 4 bases and J lost 1; bases outside the gene matches: 1. This CDR3 spans 13 amino acids. From germline, CDR1 is SGHRS and CDR2 YFSETQ. CDR3 protein: CASSQGGNTEAFF. CDR3 DNA sequence: TGCGCCAGCAGCCAGGGGGGGAACACTGAAGCTTTCTTT.

The chain is built from TRBV10-1 and TRBJ2-1; 9 nucleotides align to TRBD2. CDR1 and CDR2 from the germline V gene are WNHNN and SYGVQD (reference sequence). This CDR3 region has 15 residues. After removal of 0 bases from V and 7 bases from J, the junction contained 4 bases not matched to a gene. This CDR3 reads CASSESRGGANEQFF. The CDR3 DNA reads as TGCGCCAGCAGTGAGTCCCGCGGGGGGGCAAATGAGCAGTTCTTC.

The chain is built from TRBV7-2 and TRBJ1-1; possibly TRBD1 for D (5 bases). The V and J ends lost 4 bases and 3 bases respectively, with 12 bases between them. The CDR3 totals 14 residues. Per the germline V gene, CDR1 is SGHTA and CDR2 is FQGNSA. The CDR3 DNA reads as TGTGCCAGCAGCTCTAGGAGCAGGGACACTGAAGCTTTCTTT. Amino acids: CASSSRSRDTEAFF.

The rearrangement joins TRBV19 to TRBJ2-7; 8 bases map to TRBD1. This CDR3 has 14 residues. CDR1 LNHDA and CDR2 SQIVND come from the germline V gene (reference sequence). The trim removed 5 bases at V and 3 bases at J, leaving 6 bases unmatched. The CDR3 reads CASSYTGTGYEQYF. Written as DNA, the CDR3 is TGTGCCAGTAGTTACACCGGGACAGGCTACGAGCAGTACTTC.

Turning to this clone: This same CDR3 is encoded by further DNA sequences in the sample. The chain employs TRBV14 and TRBJ2-3, with D unclear. The germline V gene has CDR1 SGHDN and CDR2 FVKESK. Trimming shortened V by 1 base and J by 5 bases, and 4 bases separated the two germline ends. The CDR3 extends over 12 amino acids. The CDR3 loop reads CASSQVRDTQYF. The DNA for the CDR3 is TGTGCCAGCAGCCAAGTCAGAGATACGCAGTATTTT.

The chain has TRBV5-1 and TRBJ2-1; 8 bases agree with TRBD2. In germline, CDR1 is SGHRS, CDR2 YFSETQ. The CDR3 totals 15 residues. The J segment lost 10 bases and the V segment lost 0 bases, leaving 9 bases of the junction unmatched. CDR3: CASSLDSAGGGEQFF. CDR3 nucleotide sequence: TGCGCCAGCAGCTTGGATTCTGCGGGAGGAGGGGAGCAGTTCTTC.

The J gene is TRBJ1-4, the V gene TRBV6-6; no reliable D call. The ends were cut back, 5 bases at V and 0 bases at J, with 10 bases in the middle. Germline CDR1 is MNHNY and CDR2 is SVGAGI (reference sequence). CDR3 size: 15 residues. The CDR3 region is CASSNGPATNEKLFF. CDR3 nucleotides: TGTGCCAGCAGTAATGGCCCCGCAACTAATGAAAAACTGTTTTTT.

The rearrangement links TRBV3-1 (or the pseudogene TRBV3-2) to TRBJ1-5; no definite D call. In germline, CDR1 is LGHDT, CDR2 YNNKEL (reference sequence). V was trimmed by 0 bases and J by 11 bases, leaving 17 bases between them. The CDR3 consists of 15 residues. Written as DNA, the CDR3 is TGTGCCAGCAGCCAAGATTTCCGACCGGCGGCGACCCAGCATTTT. It translates to CASSQDFRPAATQHF.

The chain employs TRBV10-3 and TRBJ2-7; D remains ambiguous. From germline, CDR1 is ENHRY and CDR2 SYGVKD. The V and J ends lost 6 bases and 6 bases respectively, with 9 bases between them. The CDR3 is 11 residues long. The DNA for the CDR3 is TGTGCCATCAGCCCGGGTGGCGAGCAGTACTTC. Protein: CAISPGGEQYF.

The V gene is TRBV13, the J gene TRBJ1-4; TRBD1 might be the D (5 bases). The CDR3 has 14 amino acids. Per germline, CDR1 PRHDT and CDR2 FYEKMQ (reference sequence). V was trimmed by 2 bases and J by 8 bases, leaving 12 bases between them. The DNA for the CDR3 is TGTGCCAGCAGCTTATCCCACGGGGGGGAAAAACTGTTTTTT. This encodes CASSLSHGGEKLFF.

A few counts support this clone. The V and J genes are TRBV10-3 and TRBJ2-7; D might be TRBD1 (5 bases). The CDR3 runs to 12 residues. Trimming shortened V by 6 bases and J by 3 bases, and 9 bases separated the two germline ends. Germline lookup yields CDR1 ENHRY and CDR2 SYGVKD. In DNA form, the CDR3 reads TGTGCCATCAGGGAAGGGGTCTACGAGCAGTACTTC. It encodes CAIREGVYEQYF.

The CDR3 loop is CASSILSRVRLTYEQYF. The CDR3, as DNA: TGTGCCAGCAGCATCTTGTCCAGGGTTCGTTTGACCTACGAGCAGTACTTC. The rearrangement links TRBV21-1 to TRBJ2-7; the table gives TRBD1 as D, unverified against the DNA. TRBV21-1 is marked as a pseudogene. The length of the CDR3 is 17 residues.

The rearrangement links TRBV5-4 to TRBJ1-1, with TRBD1 matching 10 bases. The CDR3 covers 14 residues. Trimming took 3 bases from V and 5 from J; bases not matched to a gene: 4. Germline CDR1 SGHNT, CDR2 YYREEE (reference sequence). CDR3 residues: CASSSDRGPTEAFF. CDR3 DNA sequence: TGTGCCAGCAGCTCCGACAGGGGGCCTACTGAAGCTTTCTTT.

The genes are TRBV5-1 and TRBJ1-2, with TRBD1 identical over 9 bases. J gave up 2 bases and V 5 bases, and 13 bases lay outside the gene matches. The CDR3 consists of 17 residues. CDR1 is SGHRS and CDR2 is YFSETQ in the germline V gene. The CDR3 bases are TGCGCCAGCAGTTTTCCCTCCTCACAGGGGGCCAACTATGGCTACACCTTC. Protein: CASSFPSSQGANYGYTF.

This clone was recorded only once. This CDR3 is also generated by other DNA sequences in the sample. In DNA, the CDR3 is TGTGCCATCAGCCGGACAGGGGATAGCAATCAGCCCCAGCATTTT. Translating it yields CAISRTGDSNQPQHF. This sequence joins TRBV10-3 and TRBJ1-5; 9 bases are shared with TRBD1. V was clipped by 6 bases and J by 0 bases; unmatched bases: 3. The CDR3 loop spans 15 amino acids. Germline V gene lookup returns CDR1 ENHRY and CDR2 SYGVKD.

J is TRBJ1-2 and V is TRBV7-9; 9 positions agree with TRBD1. Germline values: CDR1 SEHNR, CDR2 FQNEAQ (reference sequence). V trimming: 8 bases; J trimming: 8 bases; junction bases outside the gene matches: 18. CDR3 size: 16 residues. For the CDR3, the DNA is TGTGCCAGCCAGTTAGGGCTGGACAGGGGATTGGGAGGCTACACCTTC. It yields the protein CASQLGLDRGLGGYTF.

V usage is TRBV11-3 and J usage is TRBJ1-1, with 11 bases that match TRBD1. The CDR3 sequence is 14 residues long. V shed 8 bases and J 4 bases; nucleotides not matched to a gene: 6. Germline V lookup: CDR1 SGHNT, CDR2 YENEEA. DNA for the CDR3: TGTGCCAGCGGGTACGGGACAGGGGGCACTGAAGCTTTCTTT. Protein: CASGYGTGGTEAFF.

V is TRBV11-2 and J is TRBJ2-7, with 8 nucleotides matching TRBD1. The CDR3 is made up of 15 amino acids. V gave up 5 bases and J gave up 3 bases; unmatched junction bases: 9. Germline V gene lookup returns CDR1 SGHAT and CDR2 FQNNGV. CDR3 coding DNA: TGTGCCAGCAGCCCGACAGGGGACGGAATCTACGAGCAGTACTTC. Residues: CASSPTGDGIYEQYF.

V and J are TRBV2 and TRBJ2-7, with D perhaps TRBD2 (5 bases). CDR1 and CDR2 from the germline V gene are SNHLY and FYNNEI. The V end was cut by 3 bases, the J end by 2 bases, with 14 bases between. This CDR3 spans 15 amino acids. For the CDR3, the DNA is TGTGCCAGCAGTGACGGGTCGGGATTGGCCTACGAGCAGTACTTC. Translated, it gives CASSDGSGLAYEQYF.

This sequence joins TRBV6-5 and TRBJ2-2; TRBD2 might be the D (5 bases). The CDR3 loop spans 12 amino acids. V gave up 3 bases and J gave up 7 bases, with 6 bases separating them. From germline, CDR1 is MNHEY and CDR2 SVGAGI. CDR3 in amino acids: CASSYGGGELFF. The CDR3 region has the DNA TGTGCCAGCAGTTATGGAGGCGGGGAGCTGTTTTTT.

The chain employs TRBV6-5 and TRBJ1-6, with 7 bases that match TRBD1. The CDR3 has 14 amino acids. The germline CDR1 and CDR2 sequences are MNHEY and SVGAGI. The V segment lost 6 bases and the J segment 8 bases; nucleotides outside the gene matches: 7. The CDR3, as DNA: TGTGCCAGCAGACTTACAGGGGTTGATTCACCCCTCCACTTT. Translated, it gives CASRLTGVDSPLHF.

V usage is TRBV5-1 and J usage is TRBJ2-4; tentative D call: TRBD1 (6 bases). CDR1 and CDR2 from the germline V gene are SGHRS and YFSETQ. The CDR3 is 12 residues long. V lost 5 bases to trimming and J lost 6 bases, with 9 bases between them. The CDR3 reads CASRDSRNIQYF. CDR3 DNA: TGCGCCAGCAGGGACAGCCGAAACATTCAGTACTTC.